This T cell receptor (beta chain) was captured by sequencing in a study of T-cell reconstitution after alpha-beta-depleted transplantation in children. For TCRbeta, the library was prepared with unique molecular identifiers. TCRdb recomputed calls from the PCR reads with MiXCR, one row per CDR3 protein. The table records 100,000 or so distinct CDR3 sequences, 10% to 15% of them present only once. This clonotype appeared many times. Trimming stripped 3 bases from V and 9 bases from J, with 10 bases between. The CDR3 sequence is 12 residues long. Per germline, CDR1 SGDLS and CDR2 YYNGEE. This TCR came from a human donor who donated a stem cell graft to a child with inherited bone marrow failure. Sequencing used PBMCs from the stem cell graft donor, obtained from the stem cell graft. This chain connects TRBV9 to TRBJ2-1, with D possibly TRBD1 on 5 matching bases. The CDR3 region has the DNA TGTGCCAGCAGCGCTTCAGGGATTGAGCAGTTCTTC. Translated: CASSASGIEQFF.